The rows below give T cell receptor beta chains drawn from one sample of a study of CD8 T cells in Susac syndrome. In TCRdb, the immunoSEQ multiplex PCR reads were re-called with MiXCR into one record per CDR3 protein. In the table there are about 170,000 distinct CDR3 sequences, about 96% of which are singletons. The sequenced sample was CD4+ T cells from PBMCs. The receptors derive from a human donor with Susac syndrome. Both conserved end residues are part of each CDR3. A D gene is named only where the DNA matches it firmly. Size values are once, few and many counts, or a class for expanded clones, and some rows have none.

clone_size	j_call	v_call	d_call	cdr3_aa	cdr3_nt
NA	TRBJ1-1	TRBV6-2/TRBV6-3	NA	CASSYSGRVYTEAFF	TGTGCCAGCAGTTACTCTGGCAGGGTTTACACTGAAGCTTTCTTT
NA	TRBJ1-4	TRBV7-6	TRBD1	CASAQGQANEKLFF	TGTGCCAGCGCACAGGGACAGGCTAATGAAAAACTGTTTTTT
NA	TRBJ2-6	TRBV6-2/TRBV6-3	NA	CASSSRDSGANVLTF	TGTGCCAGCAGCTCCAGGGACTCTGGGGCCAACGTCCTGACTTTC
NA	TRBJ1-1	TRBV4-2	TRBD1	CASSPGTGRVGAEAFF	TGTGCCAGCAGTCCCGGGACAGGGAGAGTAGGCGCTGAAGCTTTCTTT
NA	TRBJ1-5	TRBV20-1	NA	CSASTGQGQPQHF	TGCAGTGCTAGTACAGGGCAAGGTCAGCCCCAGCATTTT
NA	TRBJ1-2	TRBV12-3/TRBV12-4	NA	CASSLGQLSGYTF	TGTGCCAGCAGTTTAGGGCAGCTCTCCGGCTACACCTTC
NA	TRBJ2-5	TRBV6-1	NA	CASSPLGAGEGETQYF	TGTGCCAGCAGCCCCCTGGGGGCGGGAGAAGGAGAGACCCAGTACTTC
NA	TRBJ2-3	TRBV29-1	TRBD2	CSVGLAENWDTQYF	TGCAGCGTTGGTCTAGCGGAAAATTGGGATACGCAGTATTTT
NA	TRBJ2-3	TRBV20-1	NA	CSSRRGIDTQYF	TGCAGTTCCCGCCGGGGTATAGATACGCAGTATTTT
NA	TRBJ2-2	TRBV24-1	NA	CATRPSQAGELFF	TGTGCCACCAGGCCTTCGCAGGCCGGGGAGCTGTTTTTT
NA	TRBJ2-3	TRBV9	NA	CASSVVSRTDTQYF	TGTGCCAGCAGCGTAGTATCACGCACAGATACGCAGTATTTT
NA	TRBJ2-1	TRBV7-9	TRBD2	CASSSKTSGGASYNEQFF	TGTGCCAGCAGCTCTAAAACTAGCGGGGGCGCCTCCTACAATGAGCAGTTCTTC
NA	TRBJ2-2	TRBV4-2	NA	CASSQDVPGYNTGELFF	TGTGCCAGCAGCCAAGATGTCCCAGGATATAACACCGGGGAGCTGTTTTTT
NA	TRBJ1-5	TRBV4-2	NA	CASSQEVGEWKPQHF	TGTGCCAGCAGCCAAGAAGTGGGTGAATGGAAGCCCCAGCATTTT
NA	TRBJ2-5	TRBV28	NA	CASLSGGSGETQYF	TGTGCCAGCTTGTCCGGGGGCAGTGGAGAGACCCAGTACTTC
NA	TRBJ2-1	TRBV29-1	TRBD2	CSVGGAGLAGSSYNEQFF	TGCAGCGTTGGGGGCGCGGGACTAGCGGGGAGCTCCTACAATGAGCAGTTCTTC
NA	TRBJ2-5	TRBV18	NA	CASSPVQETQYF	TGTGCCAGCTCACCAGTCCAAGAGACCCAGTACTTC
NA	TRBJ2-7	TRBV27	NA	CASSPTQAASVSYEQYF	TGTGCCAGCAGTCCCACCCAGGCGGCATCGGTCTCCTACGAGCAGTACTTC
NA	TRBJ2-3	TRBV18	NA	CASSPRGATSTDTQYF	TGTGCCAGCTCACCAAGGGGAGCGACTAGCACAGATACGCAGTATTTT
NA	TRBJ1-2	TRBV5-1	NA	CASKYLGETNYGYTF	TGCGCCAGCAAATATCTCGGCGAAACTAACTATGGCTACACCTTC
NA	TRBJ1-2	TRBV7-2	NA	CASQPRGRGSYGYTF	TGTGCCAGCCAGCCCAGAGGGAGGGGGAGCTATGGCTACACCTTC
once	TRBJ2-3	TRBV28	TRBD1	CASSSPTGADTQYF	TGTGCCAGCAGTTCCCCGACAGGGGCAGATACGCAGTATTTT
NA	TRBJ2-5	TRBV29-1	NA	CSVDGQSQETQYF	TGCAGCGTTGACGGACAGTCCCAAGAGACCCAGTACTTC
NA	TRBJ2-7	TRBV19	NA	CASSTGQNYEQYF	TGTGCCAGTAGTACCGGACAGAACTACGAGCAGTACTTC
NA	TRBJ2-1	TRBV6-6	TRBD2	CASRFRTSGYEQFF	TGTGCCAGTCGGTTCAGGACTAGCGGGTATGAGCAGTTCTTC
NA	TRBJ2-7	TRBV18	NA	CASSPSATYEQYF	TGTGCCAGCTCACCGAGTGCCACCTACGAGCAGTACTTC
NA	TRBJ2-6	TRBV29-1	TRBD1	CSVRGTGSLGANVLTF	TGCAGCGTCCGAGGGACAGGGAGTCTTGGGGCCAACGTCCTGACTTTC
NA	TRBJ2-5	TRBV15	TRBD2	CATSTWREVQETQYF	TGTGCCACCAGCACCTGGCGGGAGGTACAAGAGACCCAGTACTTC
NA	TRBJ1-1	TRBV24-1	NA	CATSDFMNTEAFF	TGTGCCACCAGTGACTTTATGAACACTGAAGCTTTCTTT
NA	TRBJ1-1	TRBV19	TRBD1	CASTPGTGLTEAFF	TGTGCCAGTACACCGGGGACAGGGTTGACTGAAGCTTTCTTT
once	TRBJ1-4	TRBV29-1	NA	CSVRLGVREKLFF	TGCAGCGTTCGGTTGGGGGTGCGTGAAAAACTGTTTTTT
NA	TRBJ2-7	TRBV6-5	NA	CASSNTYEQYF	TGTGCCAGCAGTAACACCTACGAGCAGTACTTC
NA	TRBJ2-2	TRBV28	NA	CASSNGQTGELFF	TGTGCCAGCAGCAATGGACAGACCGGGGAGCTGTTTTTT
NA	TRBJ1-1	TRBV6-2/TRBV6-3	TRBD1	CASREPQGRGTEAFF	TGTGCCAGCAGGGAGCCACAGGGGAGAGGCACTGAAGCTTTCTTT
NA	TRBJ2-2	TRBV7-8	NA	CASSPSETAANTGELFF	TGTGCCAGCAGCCCTTCGGAGACGGCAGCGAACACCGGGGAGCTGTTTTTT
NA	TRBJ1-1	TRBV29-1	NA	CSGWGDGANTEAFF	TGCAGCGGCTGGGGGGACGGGGCGAACACTGAAGCTTTCTTT
NA	TRBJ2-1	TRBV6-5	TRBD2	CASSLPSGSGSEQFF	TGTGCCAGCAGTTTACCGAGCGGGAGCGGTAGTGAGCAGTTCTTC
NA	TRBJ1-1	TRBV30	NA	CAWSIQERRTEAFF	TGTGCCTGGAGTATTCAAGAGAGACGCACTGAAGCTTTCTTT
NA	TRBJ1-4	TRBV20-1	NA	CSAREGEKLFF	TGCAGTGCTAGAGAGGGAGAAAAACTGTTTTTT
NA	TRBJ1-2	TRBV29-1	NA	CSVNRVGSYGYTF	TGCAGCGTTAACAGGGTGGGATCCTATGGCTACACCTTC
NA	TRBJ1-1	TRBV7-2	NA	CASSAQGGNTEAFF	TGTGCCAGCAGCGCCCAAGGGGGAAACACTGAAGCTTTCTTT
NA	TRBJ2-1	TRBV7-2	TRBD1	CASSLAGTGLYNEQFF	TGTGCCAGCAGCTTGGCCGGGACAGGGTTGTACAATGAGCAGTTCTTC
NA	TRBJ2-1	TRBV24-1	NA	CATSGAPPYNEQFF	TGTGCCACCAGTGGGGCTCCTCCCTACAATGAGCAGTTCTTC
NA	TRBJ2-1	TRBV14	TRBD2	CASSQPSGFYNEQFF	TGTGCCAGCAGCCAACCTAGCGGGTTTTACAATGAGCAGTTCTTC
NA	TRBJ2-5	TRBV9	NA	CASSVGSSQETQYF	TGTGCCAGCAGCGTAGGCAGCAGCCAAGAGACCCAGTACTTC
NA	TRBJ1-1	TRBV3-1	NA	CASSQGPARETEAFF	TGTGCCAGCAGCCAAGGGCCAGCCCGTGAAACTGAAGCTTTCTTT
NA	TRBJ1-2	TRBV3-1	TRBD1	CASSHLTTGGDYGYTF	TGTGCCAGCAGCCACTTAACGACAGGGGGCGACTATGGCTACACCTTC
NA	TRBJ2-5	TRBV13	NA	CASSLDGGGKGTQYF	TGTGCCAGCAGCTTAGACGGAGGGGGCAAAGGGACCCAGTACTTC